The entry below describes one T cell receptor beta chain. No antigen is known for it. The source of the sample is a study of human T cells and chemical hapten exposure. Study results and caveats: TCRs exceeding 1 in 1000 frequency stayed unchanged with DPC sensitization.

V lost 4 bases to trimming and J lost 5 bases; unmatched junction nucleotides: 5. Germline CDR1 MNHEY, CDR2 SVGEGT. The CDR3 runs to 14 residues. Time point described: pre-sensitization, week 0. Documented treatment: therapeutic diphenylcyclopropenone sensitization with weekly scalp DPC. As the library was built, unique molecular identifiers were attached to individual cDNA molecules. MiXCR, applied by TCRdb to the RACE reads, yields one record per CDR3 protein. This table holds 380,000 or so distinct CDR3 sequences, around 5.5% found once. Sequenced material: whole blood, taken in connection with sensitization to the hapten diphenylcyclopropenone (DPC). J is TRBJ2-5 and V is TRBV6-2 or TRBV6-3; 9 nucleotides agree with TRBD2. The source of this sequence is a young woman with alopecia areata. Some clones in this sample may be carry-over from other donors' samples. The CDR3 region is CASSWGLAWETQYF. As DNA, the CDR3 is TGTGCCAGCAGTTGGGGACTAGCCTGGGAGACCCAGTACTTC.